One sample yielded the 20 T cell receptor beta chains listed below, sequenced in a study of neurological immune-mediated disorders. TCRdb recomputed calls from the 5' RACE reads with MiXCR, one row per CDR3 protein. Of around 25,000 distinct CDR3 sequences in the sample, around 15% are singletons; the top ten hold 16%. The sample taken for sequencing was PBMCs. Source of these receptors: a woman between 35 and 50 years old with HTLV-1-associated myelopathy (HAM/TSP).

This clonotype was picked up many times. V gene TRBV4-2 combines with J gene TRBJ1-4, with D perhaps TRBD1 (5 bases). The V and J ends lost 2 bases and 5 bases respectively, with 15 bases between them. CDR3 length: 16 residues. CDR1 is LGHNA and CDR2 is YNFKEQ in the germline V gene. The CDR3 loop is CASSQTFAGRNEKLFF. The CDR3 DNA is TGTGCCAGCAGCCAAACCTTCGCGGGACGGAATGAAAAACTGTTTTTT.

This clonotype was observed at least ten times. The V call is TRBV20-1, the J call TRBJ2-3, with TRBD2 matching over 12 bases. The CDR3 spans 16 residues. Germline CDR1 DFQATT, CDR2 SNEGSKA (reference sequence). The J segment lost 6 bases and the V segment lost 5 bases, leaving 12 bases of the junction unmatched. DNA for the CDR3: TGCAGTGCTGCCTACTCTAGCGGGGGGGCCGGGGATACGCAGTATTTT. Translated, it gives CSAAYSSGGAGDTQYF.

This clonotype was picked up many times. This chain connects TRBV4-2 to TRBJ2-3; TRBD2 matches 16 bases. Germline V CDR1 and CDR2: LGHNA, YNFKEQ. The CDR3 is 20 amino acids. V lost 3 bases and J lost 3; bases outside the gene matches: 12. The CDR3 DNA is TGTGCCAGCAGCCAGGATACGGGACTAGCGGGGGGGCCTGGGACAGATACGCAGTATTTT. Translating gives CASSQDTGLAGGPGTDTQYF.

This clonotype appeared many times. V gene TRBV12-3 or TRBV12-4 combines with J gene TRBJ1-4; D gene unclear. CDR3 size: 13 residues. Trimming took off 1 base at V and 7 bases at J, with 7 bases between the two ends. Here the CDR3 DNA reads TGTGCCAGCAGTTTAGGTCTGGTTGAAAAACTGTTTTTT. This sequence encodes CASSLGLVEKLFF.

This clonotype was detected ten times or more. CDR3 in amino acids: CASSPWQGNEQFF. The CDR3 region has the DNA TGTGCCAGCTCACCATGGCAGGGCAATGAGCAGTTCTTC. This chain connects TRBV18 to TRBJ2-1; D might be TRBD1 (5 bases). The CDR3 consists of 13 residues. Germline values: CDR1 KGHSH, CDR2 LQKENI. Trimming shortened V by 2 bases and J by 6 bases, and 8 bases separated the two germline ends.

This clonotype occurred many times. The chain is built from TRBV20-1 and TRBJ1-2; D might be TRBD1 (5 bases). Trimming left V 5 bases short and J 5 bases short, with 12 bases between. The CDR3 is made up of 12 amino acids. Germline values: CDR1 DFQATT, CDR2 SNEGSKA (reference sequence). CDR3 nucleotides: TGCAGTGCTCCCGACAGTGGGTATGGCTACACCTTC. Its protein product is CSAPDSGYGYTF.

This clonotype was found many times. V is TRBV24-1 and J is TRBJ1-5, with a possible D match to TRBD1 (6 bases). V lost 4 bases, J lost 1 base, and 19 bases lay in between. Germline loops: CDR1 KGHDR, CDR2 SFDVKD. The CDR3 runs to 18 residues. This chain's CDR3 is CATSDRARRGESNQPQHF. As DNA, the CDR3 is TGTGCCACCAGTGACCGGGCCAGGAGGGGGGAAAGCAATCAGCCCCAGCATTTT.

This clonotype was observed many times. The chain employs TRBV2 and TRBJ1-2; D gene ambiguous. V lost 2 bases, J lost 3 bases, and 1 base lay in between. The CDR3 length is 11 residues. Germline V gene data show CDR1 as SNHLY and CDR2 as FYNNEI. CDR3 sequence (DNA): TGTGCCAGCAGTGAATACTATGGCTACACCTTC. Protein: CASSEYYGYTF.

This chain joins TRBV21-1 and TRBJ2-1; TRBD1 is the table's D call and was not checked against the DNA. TRBV21-1 is a documented pseudogene. The CDR3 loop spans 9 amino acids. The CDR3 protein is CARPGQSIF. The CDR3 region has the DNA TGTGCCAGGCCGGGACAGTCTATCTTC.

In its sample, this clonotype was seen once. The chain employs TRBV11-2 and TRBJ2-1; unclear D gene. V was pared by 1 base and J by 6 bases, with 16 bases between. Germline V gene sequence: CDR1 SGHAT, CDR2 FQNNGV. The CDR3 sequence is 16 residues long. The CDR3 coding sequence is TGTGCCAGCAGCTTAGGGCTTAGGATCGGCATCAATGAGCAGTTCTTC. It codes for CASSLGLRIGINEQFF.

This clonotype was observed at least ten times. The V call is TRBV20-1, the J call TRBJ1-1, with 11 bases that match TRBD1. The germline V gene encodes CDR1 DFQATT and CDR2 SNEGSKA (reference sequence). The CDR3 consists of 15 residues. Trimming cost V 6 bases and J 0 bases; bases outside gene matches: 6. The CDR3 DNA reads as TGCAGTGCCAATGGACAGGGGGCCGTGAACACTGAAGCTTTCTTT. Amino acid sequence: CSANGQGAVNTEAFF.

In its sample, this clonotype was seen many times. The J gene is TRBJ2-6, the V gene TRBV24-1, with a possible D match to TRBD2 (6 bases). The CDR3 length is 16 residues. Trimming removed 5 bases from V and 0 bases from J, with 10 bases in between. Germline CDR1 is KGHDR and CDR2 is SFDVKD. CDR3 in DNA: TGTGCCACCAGTGCGAGGGACTTCTCTGGGGCCAACGTCCTGACTTTC. This sequence encodes CATSARDFSGANVLTF.

This clonotype was seen at least ten times. The chain carries TRBV3-1 and TRBJ1-1, with TRBD1 as a possible D gene (5 bases). The V end lost 0 bases, the J end lost 4 bases, and 21 bases lay between the germline ends. The CDR3 has 18 residues. Per the germline V gene, CDR1 is LGHDT and CDR2 is YNNKEL (reference sequence). The CDR3 DNA reads TGTGCCAGCAGCCAAGAAACGGGGCTAGGGAGAGTAGGCACTGAAGCTTTCTTT. Protein: CASSQETGLGRVGTEAFF.

This clonotype has ten or more counts. This chain links TRBV10-3 with TRBJ2-7; a weak D match, TRBD1 (6 bases). V dropped 5 bases and J dropped 0 bases, with 17 bases sitting between them. The CDR3 consists of 16 residues. Germline CDR1 is ENHRY and CDR2 is SYGVKD. The CDR3 DNA reads as TGTGCCATCAGTCGCCCGACAGGTGGTAACTCCTACGAGCAGTACTTC. Its translation: CAISRPTGGNSYEQYF.

This clonotype has at least ten counts. The CDR3 protein is CASSSSGANVLTF. The CDR3 DNA reads TGTGCCAGCTCATCCTCTGGGGCCAACGTCCTGACTTTC. This chain connects TRBV18 to TRBJ2-6; D uncertain. V was shortened by 5 bases and J by 0 bases, with 2 bases between the two germline ends. The CDR3 runs to 13 residues. The germline V gene has CDR1 KGHSH and CDR2 LQKENI.

Turning to this clonotype: The junction departs from germline at one end; a sequencing error may be responsible. V is TRBV11-2 and J is TRBJ2-3; D remains unclear. Per the germline V gene, CDR1 is SGHAT and CDR2 is FQNNGV. This CDR3 comprises 12 residues. This chain's CDR3 is CSSSLVPDTQYF. CDR3 nucleotide sequence: TGTTCCAGCAGCTTAGTCCCAGATACTCAGTATTTT.

The sample holds many counts of this clonotype. The CDR3 sequence: CAISESSGGPRETQYF. The CDR3 nucleotides are TGTGCCATCAGTGAGTCTAGCGGGGGGCCGCGGGAGACCCAGTACTTC. The V and J genes are TRBV10-3 and TRBJ2-5; 10 bases match TRBD2. Germline CDR1 is ENHRY and CDR2 is SYGVKD. The CDR3 sequence is 16 residues long. V shed 0 bases and J 5 bases; nucleotides not matched to a gene: 6.

This clonotype was counted ten times or more. This chain connects TRBV6-1 to TRBJ2-5, with TRBD1 matching over 7 bases. Trimming at V came to 2 bases and at J to 4 bases, leaving 1 base not matched to a gene. Germline CDR1 reads MNHNS; CDR2 reads SASEGT. There are 13 residues in the CDR3. CDR3 protein: CASSERDRETQYF. Written as DNA, the CDR3 is TGTGCCAGCAGTGAACGGGACAGAGAGACCCAGTACTTC.

This clonotype has a count of ten or more. The V call is TRBV12-3 or TRBV12-4, the J call TRBJ1-5; D remains ambiguous. This CDR3 contains 15 residues. Trimming shortened V by 3 bases and J by 5 bases, and 14 bases separated the two germline ends. The chain's CDR3 is CASSFGWGSYQPQHF. The CDR3 nucleotides are TGTGCCAGCAGTTTCGGCTGGGGTTCGTATCAGCCCCAGCATTTT.

This clonotype was observed at least ten times. CDR3 amino acids: CASRHTGGKPATGELFF. In DNA form, the CDR3 reads TGTGCCAGCAGACATACAGGGGGCAAACCCGCCACCGGGGAGCTGTTTTTT. The V gene is TRBV11-2, the J gene TRBJ2-2; 9 bases match TRBD1. CDR1 and CDR2 from the germline V gene are SGHAT and FQNNGV. V lost 6 bases and J lost 4; bases outside the gene matches: 12. The CDR3 covers 17 residues.